Shown below are 18 T cell receptor beta chains from a single sample sequenced in a study of T cells after yellow fever vaccination. In TCRdb, the 5' RACE reads were re-called with MiXCR into one record per CDR3 protein. This table holds just over 250,000 distinct CDR3 sequences, around 4.9% found once. The starting material was CD4+ T cells sorted from PBMCs, obtained on the day of the yellow fever booster vaccination. The receptors were sampled from a man younger than 35 who received the YFV17D yellow fever vaccine.

This chain uses TRBV2 with TRBJ2-1; 8 bases fit TRBD2. Trimming removed 3 bases from V and 6 bases from J; junction bases left unmatched: 7. This CDR3 has 15 residues. Germline loops: CDR1 SNHLY, CDR2 FYNNEI. CDR3 sequence reads: CASSDGGGFVNEQFF. CDR3 bases: TGTGCCAGCAGTGATGGCGGGGGGTTTGTCAATGAGCAGTTCTTC.

This clonotype has ten or more counts. The chain links TRBV12-3 or TRBV12-4 to TRBJ1-2; the D gene is possibly TRBD1 (5 bases). This CDR3 has 13 amino acids. The germline V and J ends were trimmed by 6 bases and 4 bases, with 12 bases remaining between them. CDR3 loop: CASRADSLYGYTF. The CDR3 DNA reads TGTGCCAGCAGGGCCGACAGCCTCTATGGCTACACCTTC.

This clonotype was counted only a few times. The gene calls are TRBV7-2 and TRBJ1-1, with 7 positions matching TRBD1. The germline V gene has CDR1 SGHTA and CDR2 FQGNSA. The CDR3 runs 14 residues. Germline trimming cut 6 bases from V and 0 bases from J; bases unmatched to any gene: 4. The CDR3, as DNA: TGTGCCAGCAGGAGGGGGCAGGTGAACACTGAAGCTTTCTTT. It yields the protein CASRRGQVNTEAFF.

This clonotype was counted only a few times. The chain is built from TRBV12-3 or TRBV12-4 and TRBJ1-6; a possible D gene is TRBD1 (5 bases). The CDR3 contains 14 residues. V was shortened by 4 bases and J by 7 bases, with 11 bases between the two germline ends. CDR3 protein: CASSSTATNSPLHF. As DNA, the CDR3 is TGTGCCAGCAGTTCGACAGCTACCAATTCACCCCTCCACTTT.

This clonotype was counted only a few times. This sequence joins TRBV6-5 and TRBJ1-2; 7 bases align to TRBD1. This CDR3 comprises 14 residues. The V and J ends lost 0 bases and 4 bases, in that order; junction bases with no gene match: 2. CDR1 and CDR2 from the germline V gene are MNHEY and SVGAGI. In nucleotides, the CDR3 is TGTGCCAGCAGTTACTCGAGGGACAGCTATGGCTACACCTTC. Translation gives CASSYSRDSYGYTF.

This chain joins TRBV5-1 and TRBJ2-2; D uncertain. V gave up 0 bases and J gave up 3 bases, with 6 bases separating them. Germline loops: CDR1 SGHRS, CDR2 YFSETQ. The CDR3 has 14 residues. The CDR3 nucleotides read TGCGCCAGCAGCTTGGTGGCCGACACCGGGGAGCTGTTTTTT. It specifies CASSLVADTGELFF.

The V call is TRBV6-5, the J call TRBJ1-4; 8 nucleotides align to TRBD1. The V gene's germline CDR1 is MNHEY and CDR2 SVGAGI. This CDR3 has 15 residues. The trim removed 5 bases at V and 6 bases at J, leaving 8 bases unmatched. Written as DNA, the CDR3 is TGTGCCAGCAGTACAAAAGGGACAGGAGATGAAAAACTGTTTTTT. Protein sequence: CASSTKGTGDEKLFF.

Here the CDR3 reads CASSQPVTGSRRGYGYTF. The CDR3 DNA reads as TGCGCCAGCAGCCAACCAGTGACAGGGAGCAGGAGAGGCTATGGCTACACCTTC. V usage is TRBV4-1 and J usage is TRBJ1-2, with 7 bases identical to TRBD1. Trimming took 2 bases from V and 4 from J; bases not matched to a gene: 16. Germline V gene sequence: CDR1 MGHRA, CDR2 YSYEKL. CDR3 length: 18 residues.

This clonotype was detected a few times. CDR3: CSASRQGSNYGYTF. CDR3 nucleotide sequence: TGCAGTGCTAGTCGACAGGGGAGTAACTATGGCTACACCTTC. The chain joins TRBV20-1 to TRBJ1-2; TRBD1 aligns across 8 bases. This CDR3 contains 14 residues. V was clipped by 3 bases and J by 1 base; unmatched bases: 4. Per germline, CDR1 DFQATT and CDR2 SNEGSKA (reference sequence).

This rearrangement joins TRBV4-3 to TRBJ2-5; 11 bases map to TRBD2. V shed 1 base, J shed 12 bases, and the junction held 7 bases outside the gene matches. The V gene's germline CDR1 is LGHNA and CDR2 YSLEER. This CDR3 spans 14 amino acids. For the CDR3, the DNA is TGCGCCAGCAGCCAAGGGGTACTAGCGGGGGTCAAGTACTTC. Translating it yields CASSQGVLAGVKYF.

The chain uses TRBV4-2 and TRBJ1-3; D is unresolved. CDR1 and CDR2 (germline): LGHNA, YNFKEQ. Between the trimmed V and J ends, which lost 0 bases and 4 bases, there was a span of 4 bases. The CDR3 has 13 amino acids. CDR3 nucleotides: TGTGCCAGCAGCCAAGATCTGGGAAACACCATATATTTT. Encoded protein: CASSQDLGNTIYF.

CDR3 sequence (DNA): TGTGCCAGCAGTTTAGAGGGGCTGAGGGGCGATGGCTACACCTTC. Its protein product is CASSLEGLRGDGYTF. The J gene is TRBJ1-2, the V gene TRBV12-3 or TRBV12-4; TRBD1 is a possible D gene (5 bases). The CDR3 has 15 residues. Trimming removed 1 base from V and 6 bases from J, with 15 bases in between.

This clonotype was counted between two and nine times. This chain connects TRBV25-1 to TRBJ2-1; 8 bases map to TRBD2. After removal of 4 bases from V and 9 bases from J, the junction contained 11 bases not matched to a gene. Germline CDR1 reads MGHDK; CDR2 reads SYGVNS. The CDR3 covers 15 residues. The CDR3 sequence: CASSVLRGGQGEQFF. The DNA for the CDR3 is TGTGCCAGCAGTGTCTTACGGGGGGGCCAGGGTGAGCAGTTCTTC.

At least ten counts were recorded for this clonotype. This chain connects TRBV5-1 to TRBJ2-1; TRBD2 matches at 8 bases. This CDR3 has 14 amino acids. V was clipped by 2 bases and J by 8 bases; unmatched bases: 6. CDR1 is SGHRS and CDR2 is YFSETQ in the germline V gene. CDR3 residues: CASSFRPGGDEQFF. The CDR3 DNA follows: TGCGCCAGCAGCTTCCGACCCGGGGGGGATGAGCAGTTCTTC.

This clonotype was recorded at least ten times. V and J are TRBV5-1 and TRBJ2-3, with unresolved D. V was shortened by 0 bases and J by 6 bases, with 8 bases between the two germline ends. This CDR3 spans 13 amino acids. Germline CDR1 and CDR2: SGHRS and YFSETQ. For the CDR3, the DNA is TGCGCCAGCAGCTTGGATTCCCAGGATACGCAGTATTTT. The encoded protein is CASSLDSQDTQYF.

This clonotype was counted a few times. This chain joins TRBV18 and TRBJ2-7; 8 nucleotides align to TRBD1. Germline values: CDR1 KGHSH, CDR2 LQKENI. The CDR3 sequence is 15 residues long. V gave up 3 bases and J gave up 3 bases; unmatched junction bases: 7. The CDR3 region is CASSPYWTGSYEQYF. In DNA, the CDR3 is TGTGCCAGCTCACCTTACTGGACAGGGAGCTACGAGCAGTACTTC.

The gene calls are TRBV12-3 or TRBV12-4 and TRBJ2-3, with 11 bases aligning to TRBD2. This CDR3 has 19 residues. V was clipped by 5 bases and J by 3 bases; unmatched bases: 16. Here the CDR3 reads CASSDGSTISGGGTDTQYF. The CDR3 coding sequence is TGTGCCAGCAGTGATGGGTCTACCATTAGCGGGGGGGGAACAGATACGCAGTATTTT.

The V and J genes are TRBV19 and TRBJ1-5, with a possible D match to TRBD1 (6 bases). Germline V gene sequence: CDR1 LNHDA, CDR2 SQIVND (reference sequence). This CDR3 is built from 14 residues. The germline V and J ends were trimmed by 3 bases and 6 bases, with 12 bases remaining between them. For the CDR3, the DNA is TGTGCCAGTAGTATCCGGGGGCAGGGTCAGCCCCAGCATTTT. This sequence encodes CASSIRGQGQPQHF.